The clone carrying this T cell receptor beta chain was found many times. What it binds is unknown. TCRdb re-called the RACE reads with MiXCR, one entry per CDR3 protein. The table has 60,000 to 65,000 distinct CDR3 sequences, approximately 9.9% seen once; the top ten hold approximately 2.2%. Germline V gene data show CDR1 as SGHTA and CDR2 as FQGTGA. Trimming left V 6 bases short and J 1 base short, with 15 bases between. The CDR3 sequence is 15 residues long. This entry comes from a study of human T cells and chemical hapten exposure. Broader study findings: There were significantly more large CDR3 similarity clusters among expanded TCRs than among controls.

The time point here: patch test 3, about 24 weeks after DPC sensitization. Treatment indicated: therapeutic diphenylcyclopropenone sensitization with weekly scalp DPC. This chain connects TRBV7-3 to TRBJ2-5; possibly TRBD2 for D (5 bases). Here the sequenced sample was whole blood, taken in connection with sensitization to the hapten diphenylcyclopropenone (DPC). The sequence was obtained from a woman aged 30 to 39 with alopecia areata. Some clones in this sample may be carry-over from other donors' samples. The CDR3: CASRSDSASQETQYF. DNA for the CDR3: TGTGCCAGCAGGTCGGACTCAGCGAGCCAAGAGACCCAGTACTTC.